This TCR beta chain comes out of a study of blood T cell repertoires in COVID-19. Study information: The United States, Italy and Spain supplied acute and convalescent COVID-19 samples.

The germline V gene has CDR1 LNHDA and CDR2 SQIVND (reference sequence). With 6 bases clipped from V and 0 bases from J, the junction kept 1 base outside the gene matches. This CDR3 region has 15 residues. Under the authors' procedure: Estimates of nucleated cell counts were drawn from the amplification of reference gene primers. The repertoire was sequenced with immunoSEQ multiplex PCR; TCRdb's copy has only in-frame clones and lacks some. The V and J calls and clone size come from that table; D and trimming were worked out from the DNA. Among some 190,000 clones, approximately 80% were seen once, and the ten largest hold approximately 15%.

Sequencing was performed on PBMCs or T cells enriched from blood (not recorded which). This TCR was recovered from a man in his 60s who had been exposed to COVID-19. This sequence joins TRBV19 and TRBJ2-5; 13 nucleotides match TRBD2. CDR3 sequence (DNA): TGTGCCAGTAGGACTAGCGGGAGGTACCAAGAGACCCAGTACTTC. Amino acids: CASRTSGRYQETQYF.